These 21 T cell receptor beta chains came from one sample sequenced in a study of CD8+CD57+ T cells in acquired aplastic anemia. For CDR3 and TCR beta VDJ profiling, genomic DNA was the template used. MiXCR was run by TCRdb on the reads, yielding one entry per CDR3 protein. The top ten hold around 4% of the sample, which has about 400,000 distinct CDR3 sequences, approximately 70% seen once. Sequencing was performed on sorted CD4+, CD8+, or CD8+CD57+ T cells (not recorded which) from PBMCs. The receptors here all came from a human donor in good health, serving as a control.

This clonotype was counted many times. The DNA of the CDR3 is TGTGCCAGCAGTTTAGGCTGGGGTGAAAAACTGTTTTTT. Protein: CASSLGWGEKLFF. The V call is TRBV12-3 or TRBV12-4, the J call TRBJ1-4, with D hard to call. V dropped 1 base and J dropped 7 bases, with 7 bases sitting between them. The CDR3 contains 13 residues.

The table lists this clonotype with many counts. The rearrangement links TRBV14 to TRBJ2-7; 8 bases map to TRBD2. The CDR3 has 16 amino acids. Germline lookup yields CDR1 SGHDN and CDR2 FVKESK. V lost 1 base, J lost 5 bases, and 10 bases stayed unmatched. The CDR3 reads CASSQGRGGLLDEQYF. In DNA, the CDR3 is TGTGCCAGCAGCCAAGGACGGGGGGGTTTGCTGGACGAGCAGTACTTC.

The V gene is TRBV20-1, the J gene TRBJ2-5; 8 nucleotides match TRBD1. The CDR3 runs 13 residues. Per the germline V gene, CDR1 is DFQATT and CDR2 is SNEGSKA (reference sequence). The V and J ends lost 5 bases and 6 bases, in that order; junction bases with no gene match: 8. CDR3 sequence reads: CSADRGYRQTQYF. The CDR3 DNA sequence: TGCAGTGCTGACAGGGGCTACAGACAGACCCAGTACTTC.

With respect to this clonotype: Since a much larger clone is just one base distant, this may be a read error. The chain links TRBV9 to TRBJ2-5; D is ambiguous. This CDR3 is 13 amino acids long. CDR1 is SGDLS and CDR2 is YYNGEE in the germline V gene. V lost 4 bases to trimming and J lost 4 bases, with 11 bases between them. The CDR3 sequence: CASSTSPGETQYF. CDR3 nucleotide sequence: TGTGCCAGCAGCACCAGCCCGGGAGAGACCCAGTACTTC.

This clonotype was picked up many times. The chain has TRBV6-2 or TRBV6-3 and TRBJ2-7; 7 bases line up with TRBD1. The CDR3 is 17 residues long. CDR1 is MNHEY, CDR2 SVGEGT, per germline. V dropped 2 bases and J dropped 1; count of bases not matched to a gene: 11. The CDR3: CASSYVRRQGWSYEQYF. DNA of the CDR3: TGTGCCAGCAGTTACGTGCGCCGACAGGGTTGGTCCTACGAGCAGTACTTC.

This rearrangement joins TRBV15 to TRBJ1-6, with 10 positions matching TRBD1. CDR1 is LNHNV, CDR2 YYDKDF, per germline (reference sequence). V dropped 1 base and J dropped 10; count of bases not matched to a gene: 7. This CDR3 is 16 amino acids long. CDR3 in amino acids: CATSRGGDRGSSPLHF. The CDR3 region has the DNA TGTGCCACCAGCAGAGGGGGGGACAGGGGATCCTCACCCCTCCACTTT.

The rearrangement links TRBV11-2 to TRBJ1-2; D is uncertain. V was cut by 1 base and J by 0 bases, with 9 bases left in between. Germline CDR1 is SGHAT and CDR2 is FQNNGV. CDR3 size: 15 residues. The CDR3 reads CASSLASGANYGYTF. CDR3 coding DNA: TGTGCCAGCAGCTTAGCATCCGGGGCTAACTATGGCTACACCTTC.

This clonotype was observed a single time. The junction departs from the called germline gene at one end, perhaps through a read error. The chain combines TRBV4-1 with TRBJ1-6, with D maybe TRBD1 (6 bases). Germline CDR1 is MGHRA and CDR2 is YSYEKL. The CDR3 extends over 17 amino acids. CDR3: CASSQGSSQGIGSPLHF. CDR3 in DNA: TGTGCCAGCAGCCAAGGGTCATCACAGGGAATAGGTTCACCCCTCCACTTT.

To note about this clonotype: The junction departs from germline at one end; a sequencing error may be responsible. V usage is TRBV7-2 and J usage is TRBJ2-2, with D perhaps being TRBD1 or TRBD2 (6 bases each). Germline V gene lookup returns CDR1 SGHTA and CDR2 FQGNSA. This CDR3 has 14 amino acids. The CDR3 is CASSTTGSHGGLFF. The CDR3 region has the DNA TGTGCCAGCAGCACGACAGGAAGCCACGGGGGGCTGTTTTTT.

Ten or more counts support this clonotype. V gene TRBV12-3 or TRBV12-4 combines with J gene TRBJ2-2, with TRBD2 identical over 14 bases. J was trimmed by 7 bases and V by 1 base; bases with no gene match: 5. The CDR3 has 17 amino acids. The DNA of the CDR3 is TGTGCCAGCAGTTTAGGACTAGCGGGGGGGCGAAGCGGGGAGCTGTTTTTT. This sequence encodes CASSLGLAGGRSGELFF.

V and J are TRBV5-6 and TRBJ2-5; D might be TRBD2 (5 bases). This CDR3 contains 15 residues. The germline V gene has CDR1 SGHDT and CDR2 YYEEEE. Trimming pared 2 bases from V and 2 bases from J, leaving 13 bases between. The CDR3, as DNA: TGTGCCAGCAGCTTTAGAGGGCCCACTCAAGAGACCCAGTACTTC. Translated: CASSFRGPTQETQYF. The entire variable domain, with the rest obtained from reference TRBV5-6 and TRBJ2-5, is as follows: DAGVTQSPTHLIKTRGQQVTLRCSPKSGHDTVSWYQQALGQGPQFIFQYYEEEERQRGNFPDRFSGHQFPNYSSELNVNALLLGDSALYLCASSFRGPTQETQYFGPGTRLLVL.

At least ten counts were recorded for this clonotype. This chain links TRBV29-1 with TRBJ2-1, with 10 bases matching TRBD2. CDR1 and CDR2 from the germline V gene are SQVTM and ANQGSEA. This CDR3 is built from 15 residues. V lost 6 bases to trimming and J lost 4 bases; unmatched junction nucleotides: 9. In nucleotides, the CDR3 is TGCAGCGTCCCCCTGGCTAGCGGGGGTTACAATGAGCAGTTCTTC. Translation: CSVPLASGGYNEQFF.

With regard to this clonotype: A much larger clone differs by one base, so this may be a read error. As the CDR3 is not closed by the conserved phenylalanine or tryptophan, this likely results from a read error. The genes are TRBV7-9 and TRBJ2-5; 9 bases are shared with TRBD2. Germline trimming cut 7 bases from V and 1 base from J; bases unmatched to any gene: 13. The CDR3 extends over 17 amino acids. Germline-derived CDR1 and CDR2 are SEHNR and FQNEAQ (reference sequence). The DNA for the CDR3 is TGTGCCAGCAACTCGGGACCTAGCGGGGTCGGCCAAGAGACCCAGTACCTC. Its translation is CASNSGPSGVGQETQYL.

A remark on this clonotype: One end of the junction fails to match germline, which may point to a read error. The chain couples TRBV5-1 to TRBJ2-1; no clear D. The CDR3 loop spans 15 amino acids. Germline CDR1 reads SGHRS; CDR2 reads YFSETQ. The DNA for the CDR3 is TGCGCCAGCAGCTTGGACGGGCGCTCCGACAATGAGCAGTTCTTC. Translating it yields CASSLDGRSDNEQFF.

This clonotype was seen just once. The chain uses TRBV14 and TRBJ1-3; D is perhaps TRBD1 (6 bases). V lost 5 bases and J 15 bases, leaving 23 bases between the germline ends. The CDR3 loop spans 14 amino acids. The germline CDR1 and CDR2 sequences are SGHDN and FVKESK. The CDR3 DNA follows: TGTGCCAGCAGCGCAACAGGGTGGATAAACACGCAATATTTT. Residues: CASSATGWINTQYF.

With respect to this clonotype: A much larger clone differs by one base, so this may be a read error. V usage is TRBV12-3 or TRBV12-4 and J usage is TRBJ2-1, with D possibly TRBD1 on 7 matching bases. The CDR3 has 13 residues. V was trimmed by 6 bases and J by 9 bases, leaving 15 bases between them. The chain's CDR3 is CASSPLQGGEQFF. The DNA of the CDR3 is TGTGCCAGCAGCCCTCTCCAGGGGGGTGAGCAGTTCTTC.

The chain recombines TRBV29-1 with TRBJ1-1; the D gene is possibly TRBD1 (5 bases). The CDR3 is 13 amino acids. CDR1 is SQVTM, CDR2 ANQGSEA, per germline. CDR3 bases: TGCAGTGCGAGACGACCAGGGAAGACTGAAGCTTTCTTT. This gives the protein CSARRPGKTEAFF. The whole variable domain, remainder taken from reference TRBV29-1 and TRBJ1-1, is SAVISQKPSRDICQRGTSLTIQCQVDSQVTMMFWYRQQPGQSLTLIATANQGSEATYESGFVIDKFPISRPNLTFSTLTVSNMSPEDSSIYLCSARRPGKTEAFFGQGTRLTVV.

CDR3 protein: CASSVTSGTGELFF. CDR3 nucleotide sequence: TGTGCCAGCAGCGTGACTAGCGGCACCGGGGAGCTGTTTTTT. This chain uses TRBV9 with TRBJ2-2, with 9 positions matching TRBD2. Germline V gene lookup returns CDR1 SGDLS and CDR2 YYNGEE. V lost 2 bases and J lost 4; bases outside the gene matches: 0. The CDR3 sequence is 14 residues long.

This clonotype has only one observation. A much larger clone differs by one base, so this may be a read error. The chain joins TRBV12-3 or TRBV12-4 to TRBJ2-1, with TRBD2 matching 15 bases. The CDR3 consists of 18 residues. CDR3 residues: CARSKGLAGGSSYNEQFF. CDR3 DNA sequence: TGTGCCCGCAGCAAGGGACTAGCGGGGGGAAGCTCCTACAATGAGCAGTTCTTC.

This clonotype was recorded at least ten times. The rearrangement links TRBV12-3 or TRBV12-4 to TRBJ2-2; 10 bases are a match to TRBD1. V lost 4 bases and J lost 7; bases outside the gene matches: 6. The CDR3 loop spans 15 amino acids. The CDR3 DNA reads TGTGCCAGCAGTTCTCCGGGACAGGGGTACGGGGAGCTGTTTTTT. Encoded protein: CASSSPGQGYGELFF.

Remarks on this clonotype: The germline gene is not matched at one end of the junction; a read error may be the cause. CDR3 in amino acids: CASGEGGGQGDTEAFF. CDR3 DNA: TGTGCCAGCGGCGAGGGCGGGGGACAAGGGGACACCGAAGCTTTCTTT. This chain connects TRBV7-2 to TRBJ1-1; tentatively, D is TRBD1 (6 bases). The CDR3 consists of 16 residues. CDR1 is SGHTA, CDR2 FQGNSA, per germline.